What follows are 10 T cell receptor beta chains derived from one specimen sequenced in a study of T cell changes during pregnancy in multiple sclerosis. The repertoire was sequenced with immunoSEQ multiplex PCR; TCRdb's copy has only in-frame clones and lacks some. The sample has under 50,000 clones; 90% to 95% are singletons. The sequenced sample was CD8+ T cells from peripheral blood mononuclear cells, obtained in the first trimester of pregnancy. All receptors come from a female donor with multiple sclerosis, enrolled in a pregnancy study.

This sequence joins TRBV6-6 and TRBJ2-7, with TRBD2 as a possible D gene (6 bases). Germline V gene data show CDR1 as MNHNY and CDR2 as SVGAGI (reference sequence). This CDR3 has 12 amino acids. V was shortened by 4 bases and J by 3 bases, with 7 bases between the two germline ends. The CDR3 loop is CASSLGGYEQYF. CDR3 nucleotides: TGTGCCAGCAGTTTGGGGGGCTACGAGCAGTACTTC.

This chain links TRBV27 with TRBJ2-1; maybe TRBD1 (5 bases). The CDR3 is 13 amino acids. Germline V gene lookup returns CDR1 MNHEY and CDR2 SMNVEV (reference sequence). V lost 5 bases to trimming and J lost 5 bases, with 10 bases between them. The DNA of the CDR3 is TGTGCCAGCAGTGACTTCAGGGACAATGAGCAGTTCTTC. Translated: CASSDFRDNEQFF.

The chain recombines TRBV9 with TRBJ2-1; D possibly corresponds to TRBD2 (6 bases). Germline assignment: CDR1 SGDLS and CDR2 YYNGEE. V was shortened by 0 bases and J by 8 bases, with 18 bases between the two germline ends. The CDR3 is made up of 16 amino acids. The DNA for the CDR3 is TGTGCCAGCAGCGTAGGAGGGGCGGGATTAGAGGATGAGCAGTTCTTC. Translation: CASSVGGAGLEDEQFF.

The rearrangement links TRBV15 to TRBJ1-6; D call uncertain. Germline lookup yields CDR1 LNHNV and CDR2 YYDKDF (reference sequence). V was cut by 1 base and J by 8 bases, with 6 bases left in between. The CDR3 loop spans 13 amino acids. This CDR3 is CATSRGRDSPLHF. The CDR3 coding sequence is TGTGCCACCAGCAGAGGTCGGGATTCACCCCTCCACTTT.

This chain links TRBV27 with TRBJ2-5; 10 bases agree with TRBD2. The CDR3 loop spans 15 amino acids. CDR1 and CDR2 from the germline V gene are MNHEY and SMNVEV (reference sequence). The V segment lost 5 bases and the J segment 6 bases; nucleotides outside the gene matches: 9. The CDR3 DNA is TGTGCCAGCAGTCTCCTCAGCGGGGGGGAAAAGACCCAGTACTTC. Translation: CASSLLSGGEKTQYF.

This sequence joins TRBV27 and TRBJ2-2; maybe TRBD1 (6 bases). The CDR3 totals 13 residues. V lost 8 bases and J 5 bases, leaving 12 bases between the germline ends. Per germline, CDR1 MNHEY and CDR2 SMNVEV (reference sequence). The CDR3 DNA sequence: TGTGCCAGCCTGTACAGGGTGACCGGGGAGCTGTTTTTT. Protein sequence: CASLYRVTGELFF.

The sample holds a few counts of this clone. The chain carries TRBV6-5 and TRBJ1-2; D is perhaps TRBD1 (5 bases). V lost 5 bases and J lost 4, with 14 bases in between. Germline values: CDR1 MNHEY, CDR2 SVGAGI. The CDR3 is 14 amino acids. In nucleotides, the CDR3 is TGTGCCAGCAGTGCCCAGGGTGGCAGCTATGGCTACACCTTC. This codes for CASSAQGGSYGYTF.

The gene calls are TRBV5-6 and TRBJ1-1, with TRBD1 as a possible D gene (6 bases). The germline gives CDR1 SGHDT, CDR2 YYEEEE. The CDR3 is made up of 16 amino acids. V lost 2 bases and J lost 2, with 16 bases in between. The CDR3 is CASSLFRGGGNTEAFF. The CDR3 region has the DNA TGTGCCAGCAGCTTATTTAGGGGGGGCGGTAACACTGAAGCTTTCTTT.

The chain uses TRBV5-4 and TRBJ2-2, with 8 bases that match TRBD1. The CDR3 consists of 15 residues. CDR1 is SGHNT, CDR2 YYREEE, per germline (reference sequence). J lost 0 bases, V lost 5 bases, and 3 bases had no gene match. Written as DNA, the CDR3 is TGTGCCAGCAGGGGGACAGGTTCGAACACCGGGGAGCTGTTTTTT. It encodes CASRGTGSNTGELFF.

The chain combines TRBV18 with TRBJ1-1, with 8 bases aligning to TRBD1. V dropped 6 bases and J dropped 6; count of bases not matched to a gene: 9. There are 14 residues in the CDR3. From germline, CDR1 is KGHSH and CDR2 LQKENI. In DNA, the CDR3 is TGTGCCAGCTCCCTAAGACAGGGGCCCCCTGAAGCTTTCTTT. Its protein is CASSLRQGPPEAFF.